The rows below give T cell receptor beta chains drawn from one sample of a study of PD-1 blockade in classical Hodgkin lymphoma. The data were produced by immunoSEQ multiplex PCR, yet TCRdb's version contains in-frame clones alone and is incomplete. The table records about 9,100 clones, about 80% of them present only once. This specimen consisted of CD4+ T cells from blood, obtained at baseline. These TCRs come from a human donor with classical Hodgkin lymphoma. Both conserved end residues are part of each CDR3. D genes are given only for firm matches. Size is stated for part of the rows, as once, few or many counts, or as a class when the clone is expanded.

clone_size	d_call	v_call	j_call	cdr3_aa	cdr3_nt
NA	NA	TRBV7-2	TRBJ1-1	CASSPRHPKTEAFF	TGTGCCAGCAGCCCGAGACACCCTAAAACTGAAGCTTTCTTT
NA	NA	TRBV7-2	TRBJ2-3	CASSSYDSTQYF	TGTGCCAGCAGCTCATACGACAGTACGCAGTATTTT
few	NA	TRBV5-1	TRBJ2-3	CASSLPGGETDTQYF	TGCGCCAGCAGCTTGCCAGGAGGGGAGACAGATACGCAGTATTTT
NA	TRBD1	TRBV7-8	TRBJ2-7	CASSLGAGQGYEQYF	TGTGCCAGCAGCTTAGGCGCGGGACAGGGTTACGAGCAGTACTTC
NA	NA	TRBV28	TRBJ2-7	CASSSRGEPPYEQYF	TGTGCCAGCAGCTCCAGGGGGGAACCCCCCTACGAGCAGTACTTC
once	NA	TRBV5-4	TRBJ2-7	CASSLERQGEQYF	TGTGCCAGCAGCTTGGAGCGTCAAGGCGAGCAGTACTTC
NA	NA	TRBV19	TRBJ2-1	CASSGVWTGGQFF	TGTGCCAGTAGTGGAGTTTGGACCGGAGGCCAGTTCTTC
few	TRBD2	TRBV5-1	TRBJ2-7	CASSPPGGLAGVSPPSYEQYF	TGCGCCAGCAGCCCACCGGGGGGACTAGCGGGAGTCTCCCCGCCCTCCTACGAGCAGTACTTC
NA	NA	TRBV5-6	TRBJ2-1	CASSGYQGSTYNEQFF	TGTGCCAGCAGCGGTTACCAGGGGAGCACCTACAATGAGCAGTTCTTC
NA	NA	TRBV4-1	TRBJ2-7	CASSQALTGRLDEQYF	TGCGCCAGCAGCCAAGCCCTGACAGGACGCCTAGACGAGCAGTACTTC
NA	TRBD2	TRBV6-1	TRBJ2-1	CASSRAGADNEQFF	TGTGCCAGCAGCCGAGCGGGAGCCGACAATGAGCAGTTCTTC
once	TRBD1	TRBV6-6	TRBJ2-7	CASSQGQGAREQYF	TGTGCCAGCAGTCAGGGACAGGGGGCGCGGGAGCAGTACTTC
NA	NA	TRBV10-3	TRBJ1-2	CAISESIGTYGYTF	TGTGCCATCAGTGAGTCGATAGGTACCTATGGCTACACCTTC
NA	TRBD1	TRBV7-3	TRBJ1-1	CASSPQGTNTEAFF	TGTGCCAGCAGCCCACAGGGGACGAACACTGAAGCTTTCTTT
NA	NA	TRBV6-1	TRBJ1-5	CASSGVGGLLGQPQHF	TGTGCCAGCAGTGGTGTGGGGGGGCTCCTAGGTCAGCCCCAGCATTTT
once	TRBD1	TRBV27	TRBJ2-5	CASSPHPGTGLTQYF	TGTGCCAGCAGTCCCCACCCCGGGACAGGGTTGACCCAGTACTTC
NA	NA	TRBV9	TRBJ1-3	CASSVSALGSSGNTIYF	TGTGCCAGCAGCGTATCGGCCCTGGGCAGCTCTGGAAACACCATATATTTT
NA	NA	TRBV18	TRBJ1-1	CASLLRPDGLSFF	TGTGCCAGCCTTCTTCGCCCGGACGGGCTTTCTTTCTTT
few	TRBD1	TRBV7-9	TRBJ1-3	CASSLGQLRSGNTIYF	TGTGCCAGCAGCTTGGGACAGCTCCGCTCTGGAAACACCATATATTTT
NA	NA	TRBV7-2	TRBJ2-1	CASSLETSNEQFF	TGTGCCAGCAGCCTTGAGACTAGCAATGAGCAGTTCTTC
once	NA	TRBV10-3	TRBJ1-5	CAISEFRGGNQPQHF	TGTGCCATCAGTGAGTTCCGGGGGGGCAATCAGCCCCAGCATTTT
NA	NA	TRBV7-9	TRBJ1-5	CASSRDTASNQPQHF	TGTGCCAGCAGCCGCGATACAGCTTCGAATCAGCCCCAGCATTTT
NA	NA	TRBV7-3	TRBJ2-6	CASSSSDTGANVLTF	TGTGCCAGCAGCTCATCGGATACTGGGGCCAACGTCCTGACTTTC
NA	NA	TRBV6-1	TRBJ2-6	CASSGGTSSGANVLTF	TGTGCCAGCAGTGGGGGCACCAGCTCTGGGGCCAACGTCCTGACTTTC
NA	NA	TRBV4-1	TRBJ2-1	CASSHPPGSGRSYNEQFF	TGCGCCAGCAGCCACCCCCCCGGGAGCGGGCGCTCCTACAATGAGCAGTTCTTC
NA	NA	TRBV7-8	TRBJ1-2	CASSLALHTRGYTF	TGTGCCAGCAGCTTAGCCCTCCATACAAGGGGCTACACCTTC
NA	TRBD1	TRBV9	TRBJ2-1	CASSPLDRDSNEQFF	TGTGCCAGCAGCCCACTGGACAGGGACAGTAATGAGCAGTTCTTC
NA	NA	TRBV28	TRBJ2-6	CASSLSLQGGANVLTF	TGTGCCAGCAGCCTATCCCTCCAGGGTGGGGCCAACGTCCTGACTTTC
few	NA	TRBV5-1	TRBJ1-1	CASSLAWQPEMNTEAFF	TGCGCCAGCAGCTTGGCCTGGCAGCCGGAGATGAACACTGAAGCTTTCTTT
once	NA	TRBV6-1	TRBJ2-7	CASSERPVISYEQYF	TGTGCCAGCAGTGAACGACCCGTAATCTCCTACGAGCAGTACTTC
NA	NA	TRBV6-1	TRBJ2-7	CASRFRDLHEQYF	TGTGCCAGCAGATTCAGGGACCTCCACGAGCAGTACTTC
NA	TRBD2	TRBV7-9	TRBJ2-1	CASSEGLAGKGEQFF	TGTGCCAGCAGCGAAGGACTAGCGGGCAAGGGCGAGCAGTTCTTC
NA	NA	TRBV6-5	TRBJ1-4	CASSGLAFNEKLFF	TGTGCCAGCAGTGGACTGGCCTTTAATGAAAAACTGTTTTTT
NA	NA	TRBV28	TRBJ2-7	CAATEGYRHYEQYF	TGTGCCGCTACGGAGGGCTACCGGCACTACGAGCAGTACTTC
NA	NA	TRBV30	TRBJ2-5	CAWSFGLTTETQYF	TGTGCCTGGAGTTTTGGCCTTACGACGGAGACCCAGTACTTC
NA	NA	TRBV10-3	TRBJ2-5	CAIIHRGGARTQYF	TGTGCCATCATCCACCGGGGCGGGGCGCGGACCCAGTACTTC
NA	NA	TRBV9	TRBJ1-5	CASSVAPSNQPQHF	TGTGCCAGCAGCGTAGCTCCCAGCAATCAGCCCCAGCATTTT